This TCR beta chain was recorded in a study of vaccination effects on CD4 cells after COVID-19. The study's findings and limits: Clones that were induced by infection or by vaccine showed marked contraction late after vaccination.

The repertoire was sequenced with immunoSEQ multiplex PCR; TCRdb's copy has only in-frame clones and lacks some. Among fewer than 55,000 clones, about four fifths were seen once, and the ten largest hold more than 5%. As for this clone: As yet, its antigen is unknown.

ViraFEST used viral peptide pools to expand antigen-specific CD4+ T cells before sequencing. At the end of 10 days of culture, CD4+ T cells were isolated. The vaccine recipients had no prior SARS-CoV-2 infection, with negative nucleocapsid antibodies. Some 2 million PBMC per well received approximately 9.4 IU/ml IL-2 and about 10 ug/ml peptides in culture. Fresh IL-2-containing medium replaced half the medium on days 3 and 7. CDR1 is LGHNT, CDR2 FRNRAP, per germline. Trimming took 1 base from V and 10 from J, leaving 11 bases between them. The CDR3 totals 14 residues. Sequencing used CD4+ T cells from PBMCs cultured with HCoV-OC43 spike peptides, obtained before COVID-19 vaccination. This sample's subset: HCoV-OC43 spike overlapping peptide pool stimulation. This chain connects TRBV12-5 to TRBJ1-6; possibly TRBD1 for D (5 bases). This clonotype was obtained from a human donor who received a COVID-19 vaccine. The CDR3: CASGLAGGESPLHF. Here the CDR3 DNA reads TGTGCTAGTGGTTTGGCCGGGGGAGAGTCACCCCTCCACTTT.